This T cell receptor (beta chain) was sequenced in a study of blood T cells in healthy people across ages. The second PCR ran roughly 7 to 11 cycles with a sample-barcoded 5' primer and J-beta primers. TCRdb ran MiXCR on the 5' RACE reads and lists one entry per CDR3 protein. The sample records hundreds of thousands of distinct CDR3 sequences, over 20% being singletons. Study outcomes and limitations: The recorded TCR beta diversity per million T cells decreased in a roughly linear manner with age.

Germline V gene lookup returns CDR1 ENHRY and CDR2 SYGVKD. The V gene lost 7 bases and the J gene lost 8 bases, with 8 bases spanning the gap. CDR3 length: 11 residues. This clonotype was recorded a few times. Its antigen is unknown. The clonotype was recovered from a man between 65 and 80 years old in good health. The specimen sequenced was blood. V gene TRBV10-3 combines with J gene TRBJ1-4; the D gene is possibly TRBD1 (6 bases). The DNA for the CDR3 is TGTGCCATCACAACAGGGGAAAAACTGTTTTTT. Translating it yields CAITTGEKLFF.